These 21 T cell receptor beta chains share one sample of origin, sequenced in a study of technical replicates of blood from a few donors. This table comes from immunoSEQ multiplex PCR, and its TCRdb copy is limited to in-frame clones, with some not included. The top ten clones hold approximately 0.21% of a sample with 100,000 or so clones, 95% to 96% of them seen once. The sample was T cells isolated from PBMCs. The receptors were gathered from a human donor in good health.

The chain carries TRBV5-4 and TRBJ1-1; tentatively, D is TRBD1 (6 bases). CDR1 and CDR2 from the germline V gene are SGHNT and YYREEE (reference sequence). V was shortened by 3 bases and J by 0 bases, with 24 bases between the two germline ends. The CDR3 loop spans 19 amino acids. Written as DNA, the CDR3 is TGTGCCAGCAGCTGGCAAGTTCTGGGACACGGAACTATGAACACTGAAGCTTTCTTT. Its protein product is CASSWQVLGHGTMNTEAFF. Filled out from reference TRBV5-4 and TRBJ1-1, the complete variable domain reads ETGVTQSPTHLIKTRGQQVTLRCSSQSGHNTVSWYQQALGQGPQFIFQYYREEENGRGNFPPRFSGLQFPNYSSELNVNALELDDSALYLCASSWQVLGHGTMNTEAFFGQGTRLTVV.

The chain recombines TRBV6-1 with TRBJ2-7, with 7 nucleotides matching TRBD1. The V segment lost 2 bases and the J segment 11 bases; nucleotides outside the gene matches: 15. The CDR3 runs to 15 residues. Germline V gives CDR1 MNHNS, CDR2 SASEGT. CDR3 DNA sequence: TGTGCCAGCAGTGAATTCCTACAATGGGAACAGGGGAAGTACTTC. Its protein product is CASSEFLQWEQGKYF.

The chain combines TRBV7-8 with TRBJ2-7, with 10 bases fitting TRBD1. J lost 5 bases, V lost 2 bases, and 9 bases had no gene match. The CDR3 totals 16 residues. Germline CDR1 is SGHVS and CDR2 is FQNEAQ. CDR3 protein: CASSLIWDRGPNEQYF. For the CDR3, the DNA is TGTGCCAGCAGCTTAATATGGGACAGGGGTCCCAACGAGCAGTACTTC.

The V call is TRBV11-3, the J call TRBJ2-1; D is perhaps TRBD2 (5 bases). Germline CDR1 and CDR2: SGHNT and YENEEA. The CDR3 contains 15 residues. V lost 4 bases and J lost 0, with 10 bases in between. CDR3 sequence reads: CASSSSGVSYNEQFF. CDR3 DNA sequence: TGTGCCAGCAGCTCGAGCGGAGTCTCCTACAATGAGCAGTTCTTC.

V usage is TRBV7-8 and J usage is TRBJ1-5, with D unclear. CDR1 and CDR2 from the germline V gene are SGHVS and FQNEAQ. The ends were cut back, 5 bases at V and 0 bases at J, with 8 bases in the middle. The CDR3 extends over 14 amino acids. The CDR3 region is CASSPRYSNQPQHF. For the CDR3, the DNA is TGTGCCAGCAGCCCCAGGTATAGCAATCAGCCCCAGCATTTT.

The chain combines TRBV10-2 with TRBJ1-1, with 7 nucleotides matching TRBD1. Germline V gives CDR1 WSHSY, CDR2 SAAADI. The CDR3 has 14 residues. V was clipped by 10 bases and J by 5 bases; unmatched bases: 13. DNA for the CDR3: TGCGCCACCCAGGAAGGCAGGGGGGAAACTGAAGCTTTCTTT. This gives the protein CATQEGRGETEAFF.

J is TRBJ1-5 and V is TRBV2; 7 bases agree with TRBD1. V was pared by 6 bases and J by 7 bases, with 9 bases of the junction left unmatched. Per the germline V gene, CDR1 is SNHLY and CDR2 is FYNNEI. The CDR3 is 14 residues long. CDR3 nucleotides: TGTGCCAGCAGGGAGACAGGGCCGGGGCAGCCCCAGCATTTT. It translates to CASRETGPGQPQHF.

This chain joins TRBV9 and TRBJ2-1; TRBD2 is a possible D gene (6 bases). This CDR3 is 17 amino acids long. V was clipped by 0 bases and J by 0 bases, with 13 bases between them. Per germline, CDR1 SGDLS and CDR2 YYNGEE. CDR3 DNA: TGTGCCAGCAGCGTAGAATGGGGGGTCAGCTCCTACAATGAGCAGTTCTTC. Translated, it gives CASSVEWGVSSYNEQFF.

The rearrangement uses TRBV5-6 and TRBJ2-5; 9 nucleotides agree with TRBD1. V shed 5 bases, J shed 5 bases, and the junction held 10 bases outside the gene matches. CDR3 size: 15 residues. Germline CDR1 is SGHDT and CDR2 is YYEEEE. DNA for the CDR3: TGTGCCAGCAGTGGGGGACCGACAGGGGGGGAGACCCAGTACTTC. Translating gives CASSGGPTGGETQYF.

The chain carries TRBV5-8 and TRBJ2-1, with D maybe TRBD1 (6 bases). CDR1 is SGHTS and CDR2 is YDEGEE in the germline V gene. The CDR3 length is 14 residues. V dropped 2 bases and J dropped 5 bases, with 11 bases sitting between them. Here the CDR3 reads CASSLQGSDNEQFF. The DNA of the CDR3 is TGTGCCAGCAGCTTACAGGGATCTGACAATGAGCAGTTCTTC.

V gene TRBV28 combines with J gene TRBJ2-2; tentative D call: TRBD2 (5 bases). From germline, CDR1 is MDHEN and CDR2 SYDVKM. The CDR3 contains 16 residues. The V gene lost 6 bases and the J gene lost 0 bases, with 14 bases spanning the gap. The CDR3 sequence: CASSILEGANTGELFF. In DNA form, the CDR3 reads TGTGCCAGCAGCATACTAGAGGGCGCGAACACCGGGGAGCTGTTTTTT.

The chain couples TRBV18 to TRBJ2-1; TRBD2 agrees at 11 bases. CDR1 and CDR2 (germline): KGHSH, LQKENI. With 3 bases clipped from V and 8 bases from J, the junction kept 6 bases outside the gene matches. The CDR3 runs 15 residues. DNA for the CDR3: TGTGCCAGCTCACCCCCGGGGACTAGCGGATATGAGCAGTTCTTC. Encoded protein: CASSPPGTSGYEQFF. The complete variable domain, with remaining parts taken from reference TRBV18 and TRBJ2-1, reads NAGVMQNPRHLVRRRGQEARLRCSPMKGHSHVYWYRQLPEEGLKFMVYLQKENIIDESGMPKERFSAEFPKEGPSILRIQQVVRGDSAAYFCASSPPGTSGYEQFFGPGTRLTVL.

This chain joins TRBV5-1 and TRBJ1-4; 7 nucleotides line up with TRBD1. This CDR3 contains 16 residues. V lost 2 bases, J lost 7 bases, and 11 bases stayed unmatched. Germline-derived CDR1 and CDR2 are SGHRS and YFSETQ. In nucleotides, the CDR3 is TGCGCCAGCAGCTTAAACAGGGGAGTGAATAGTGAAAAACTGTTTTTT. It yields the protein CASSLNRGVNSEKLFF.

V usage is TRBV27 and J usage is TRBJ2-7; 12 nucleotides agree with TRBD1. Losses at the gene ends were 5 bases for V and 4 bases for J; bases not matched to a gene: 6. CDR1 and CDR2 (germline): MNHEY, SMNVEV (reference sequence). The CDR3 is made up of 15 amino acids. CDR3 nucleotides: TGTGCCAGCAGTCCGGGACAGGGGGCCGGGTACGAGCAGTACTTC. Its protein product is CASSPGQGAGYEQYF.

The chain uses TRBV7-8 and TRBJ1-3, with 7 bases lining up with TRBD1. Trimming cost V 3 bases and J 4 bases; bases outside gene matches: 6. Germline CDR1 reads SGHVS; CDR2 reads FQNEAQ. The CDR3 has 15 residues. The CDR3 reads CASSLATGVGNTIYF. DNA for the CDR3: TGTGCCAGCAGCTTGGCTACAGGGGTGGGAAACACCATATATTTT.

This clone has just one count. CDR3 in amino acids: CASRPGVNTEAFF. CDR3 sequence (DNA): TGTGCCAGCAGGCCCGGGGTGAACACTGAAGCTTTCTTT. The chain has TRBV6-1 and TRBJ1-1; D unclear. The CDR3 is 13 residues long. The V end lost 6 bases, the J end lost 0 bases, and 8 bases lay between the germline ends. CDR1 MNHNS and CDR2 SASEGT come from the germline V gene.

This clone was seen just once. The chain carries TRBV6-5 and TRBJ2-5, with TRBD2 identical over 8 bases. Losses at the gene ends were 2 bases for V and 1 base for J; bases not matched to a gene: 0. CDR1 is MNHEY, CDR2 SVGAGI, per germline. The CDR3 contains 14 residues. As DNA, the CDR3 is TGTGCCAGCAGTTACGCGGGGGGCCAAGAGACCCAGTACTTC. This translates into CASSYAGGQETQYF.

This clone appeared a few times. The genes are TRBV4-1 and TRBJ1-1, with D unclear. This CDR3 is 14 amino acids long. Germline CDR1 and CDR2: MGHRA and YSYEKL. V was clipped by 9 bases and J by 4 bases, with 18 bases between them. CDR3 protein: CASAGQAKGTEAFF. The CDR3 nucleotides read TGCGCCAGTGCGGGCCAAGCTAAGGGCACTGAAGCTTTCTTT.

The J gene is TRBJ2-1, the V gene TRBV11-3, with 11 bases that match TRBD1. V shed 6 bases and J 3 bases; nucleotides not matched to a gene: 4. This CDR3 is 15 amino acids long. Germline CDR1 is SGHNT and CDR2 is YENEEA. Here the CDR3 reads CASSGDRGDYNEQFF. Here the CDR3 DNA reads TGTGCCAGCAGTGGGGACAGGGGGGACTACAATGAGCAGTTCTTC. Drawing the rest from reference TRBV11-3 and TRBJ2-1, the complete variable domain is EAGVVQSPRYKIIEKKQPVAFWCNPISGHNTLYWYLQNLGQGPELLIRYENEEAVDDSQLPKDRFSAERLKGVDSTLKIQPAELGDSAVYLCASSGDRGDYNEQFFGPGTRLTVL.

This clone was detected only once. The gene calls are TRBV7-9 and TRBJ2-1, with 7 bases fitting TRBD1. The trim removed 5 bases at V and 7 bases at J, leaving 8 bases unmatched. CDR1 is SEHNR, CDR2 FQNEAQ, per germline (reference sequence). The CDR3 extends over 14 amino acids. CDR3 sequence reads: CASSRFDRANEQFF. CDR3 nucleotide sequence: TGTGCCAGCAGCCGTTTCGACAGGGCTAATGAGCAGTTCTTC. The variable domain in full, with the rest retrieved from reference TRBV7-9 and TRBJ2-1, is DTGVSQNPRHKITKRGQNVTFRCDPISEHNRLYWYRQTLGQGPEFLTYFQNEAQLEKSRLLSDRFSAERPKGSFSTLEIQRTEQGDSAMYLCASSRFDRANEQFFGPGTRLTVL.

The chain couples TRBV6-5 to TRBJ2-2; a weak D match, TRBD2 (6 bases). The CDR3 totals 16 residues. Trimming took off 2 bases at V and 7 bases at J, with 17 bases between the two ends. The V gene's germline CDR1 is MNHEY and CDR2 SVGAGI. The chain's CDR3 is CASSYLYGGMSGELFF. The CDR3 bases are TGTGCCAGCAGTTACCTCTACGGGGGTATGAGCGGGGAGCTGTTTTTT.